Listed below are T cell receptor beta chains from one sample, sequenced in a study of shared clonotypes between healthy human individuals. The data were produced by immunoSEQ multiplex PCR, yet TCRdb's version contains in-frame clones alone and is incomplete. This table has some 2,500,000 clones, 93% appearing once. The sequenced sample was naive CD4+ T cells from PBMCs. These receptors were obtained from a man younger than 35 in good health. Some clones in this sample may be carry-over from other donors' samples. The CDR3 runs from the conserved cysteine through the conserved F or W. Each record gives: J gene, D gene, V gene, clone size, CDR3 protein, CDR3 DNA. D genes are given only for firm matches. For some rows the clone size is stated as once, few or many, or as a class when expanded; others skip it.

TRBJ2-1 TRBD2 TRBV7-6 . CASSLVGLAGEYNEQFF TGTGCCAGCAGCTTAGTTGGACTAGCGGGAGAATACAATGAGCAGTTCTTC
TRBJ2-2 . TRBV10-2 . CASSPTVAGELFF TGCGCCAGCTCCCCAACGGTTGCCGGGGAGCTGTTTTTT
TRBJ1-2 . TRBV6-1 . CASSEGPQSGIGGYTF TGTGCCAGCAGTGAAGGTCCTCAATCTGGGATTGGCGGCTACACCTTC
TRBJ2-7 . TRBV9 . CASSASPRYEQYF TGTGCCAGCAGCGCCAGTCCCCGCTACGAGCAGTACTTC
TRBJ2-5 . TRBV7-2 . CASSQELWYQETQYF TGTGCCAGCAGCCAGGAACTCTGGTACCAAGAGACCCAGTACTTC
TRBJ2-1 TRBD1 TRBV6-5 . CASRGQPSSYNEQFF TGTGCCAGCAGGGGACAGCCCTCTTCCTACAATGAGCAGTTCTTC
TRBJ2-7 . TRBV5-1 . CASSFRQPPLGYEQYF TGCGCCAGCAGCTTCCGACAGCCCCCGCTGGGATACGAGCAGTACTTC
TRBJ2-1 . TRBV20-1 . CSAGIYEQFF TGCAGTGCTGGAATATATGAGCAGTTCTTC
TRBJ1-1 . TRBV7-2 . CASSFNQGNTEAFF TGTGCCAGCAGCTTCAACCAGGGGAACACTGAAGCTTTCTTT
TRBJ2-5 . TRBV5-8 . CASSPRGFQETQYF TGTGCCAGCAGCCCCCGGGGATTTCAAGAGACCCAGTACTTC
TRBJ2-3 TRBD1 TRBV5-1 once CASSLTTGGISNTQYF TGCGCCAGCAGCCTGACGACAGGGGGCATTTCTAATACGCAGTATTTT
TRBJ1-2 . TRBV4-3 . CASSHNTGRTTYGYTF TGCGCCAGCAGCCATAACACGGGACGGACCACCTATGGCTACACCTTC
TRBJ2-1 TRBD2 TRBV5-1 . CASSPGTSGTRDEQFF TGCGCCAGCAGCCCCGGGACTAGCGGGACTCGGGATGAGCAGTTCTTC
TRBJ1-2 . TRBV5-1 . CASSAGYGYTF TGCGCCAGCAGCGCAGGGTATGGCTACACCTTC